Listed below are T cell receptor beta chains from one sample, sequenced in a study of T-cell memory formation after mild COVID-19. Each CDR3 protein gets one entry after TCRdb re-called the 5' RACE reads with MiXCR. This table has around 400,000 distinct CDR3 sequences, approximately 24% appearing once. Sequenced input: PBMCs or a T cell subset sorted from them (not recorded which). All receptors come from an adult woman who had mild COVID-19 (a few samples of this study predate the infection). Cell type and time point are not known. CDR3s include the opening cysteine and the closing phenylalanine or tryptophan. A D gene is named only where the DNA matches it firmly. Not all rows give a size; the values are once, few, many and, for expanded clones, a class.

>few|TRBV6-5|TRBJ2-7|TRBD1
TGTGCCAGCAGTTTTTCCGGGACAGGGGCCTACGAGCAGTACTTC
CASSFSGTGAYEQYF
>once|TRBV7-2|TRBJ2-3|TRBD2
TGTGCCAGCAGCTTAGCGGGGACTAGCGGCATCACAGATACGCAGTATTTT
CASSLAGTSGITDTQYF
>few|TRBV5-1|TRBJ1-1|.
TGCGCCAGCAGCTTGGGACAGGCTTGGATGAACACTGAAGCTTTCTTT
CASSLGQAWMNTEAFF
>many|TRBV12-3/TRBV12-4|TRBJ2-3|.
TGTGCCAGCAGCTTCCAGGGCAACACAGATACGCAGTATTTT
CASSFQGNTDTQYF
>few|TRBV12-3/TRBV12-4|TRBJ1-5|TRBD1
TGTGCCAGCAAAAAAGGACAGGGGAGGAATCAGCCCCAGCATTTT
CASKKGQGRNQPQHF
>few|TRBV20-1|TRBJ2-1|TRBD2
TGCAGTGCGTACGGACTAGCGGGTTACAATGAGCAGTTCTTC
CSAYGLAGYNEQFF
>.|TRBV7-9|TRBJ1-1|TRBD1
TGTGCCAGCAGCCTGGGGACAGCGAGCACTGAAGCTTTCTTT
CASSLGTASTEAFF
>.|TRBV15|TRBJ1-5|.
TGTGCCACATCCCCCCTACAGGGCACTCAGCCCCAGCATTTT
CATSPLQGTQPQHF
>many|TRBV30|TRBJ1-5|TRBD1
TGTGCCTGGAGTGGGACAGGCGCCCAGCCCCAGCATTTT
CAWSGTGAQPQHF
>.|TRBV2|TRBJ2-1|TRBD2
TGTGCCAGCAGGACGACTAGCGCACGGTTCTTC
CASRTTSARFF
>few|TRBV5-6|TRBJ1-1|.
TGTGCCAGCAGCTTGTTTAGGGGGTCCAACACTGAAGCTTTCTTT
CASSLFRGSNTEAFF
>few|TRBV7-6|TRBJ2-1|.
TGTGCCAGCAGCCCTCTAGGGATCGACGCTGAGCAGTTCTTC
CASSPLGIDAEQFF
>few|TRBV15|TRBJ2-2|TRBD2
TGTGCCACCAGCAGTGCCAGCGGGAGTACCACCGGGGAGCTGTTTTTT
CATSSASGSTTGELFF
>.|TRBV7-9|TRBJ1-2|.
TGTGCCAGCAGCTCCCCCGGGGGGGGCTACACCTTC
CASSSPGGGYTF
>few|TRBV20-1|TRBJ2-1|.
TGCAGTGCTAGACCCACCCTTAATGAGCAGTTCTTC
CSARPTLNEQFF
>few|TRBV5-1|TRBJ2-2|.
TGCGCCAGCAGCTTGGGGTCCAGGACAAACACCGGGGAGCTGTTTTTT
CASSLGSRTNTGELFF
>.|TRBV7-9|TRBJ2-5|TRBD2
TGTGCCAGCAGCTTAGTAGCGGGGGACCAAGAGACCCAGTACTTC
CASSLVAGDQETQYF